Listed below are T cell receptor beta chains from one sample, sequenced in a study of cytomegalovirus exposure and HLA in healthy donors. The assay was immunoSEQ multiplex PCR, and TCRdb's table has in-frame clones only and misses some. The sample has 200,000 to 250,000 clones; approximately 87% are singletons. Sequenced sample: PBMCs. Source of these receptors: a woman aged 18-30 years in good health and CMV-seronegative. Both conserved end residues are part of each CDR3. A D gene is named only where the DNA matches it firmly.

CDR3 length: 13; J gene: TRBJ1-2; D gene: NA; V gene: TRBV5-1; CDR3 protein: CASSREQNGGYTF; CDR3 DNA: TGCGCCAGCAGCCGAGAACAGAATGGAGGCTACACCTTC
CDR3 length: 16; J gene: TRBJ1-1; D gene: TRBD1; V gene: TRBV5-1; CDR3 protein: CASSSQGQGDRSEAFF; CDR3 DNA: TGCGCCAGCAGCTCCCAGGGACAGGGGGACAGGAGTGAAGCTTTCTTT
CDR3 length: 14; J gene: TRBJ1-1; D gene: NA; V gene: TRBV30; CDR3 protein: CAWRVHLTDTEAFF; CDR3 DNA: TGTGCCTGGAGAGTACACCTTACAGACACTGAAGCTTTCTTT
CDR3 length: 14; J gene: TRBJ2-7; D gene: TRBD1; V gene: TRBV30; CDR3 protein: CAWTHSGQGYEQYF; CDR3 DNA: TGTGCCTGGACCCACTCAGGACAGGGCTACGAGCAGTACTTC
CDR3 length: 15; J gene: TRBJ2-1; D gene: TRBD2; V gene: TRBV29-1; CDR3 protein: CSVFGTSGSYNEQFF; CDR3 DNA: TGCAGCGTTTTCGGGACTAGCGGGAGCTACAATGAGCAGTTCTTC
CDR3 length: 13; J gene: TRBJ2-7; D gene: NA; V gene: TRBV6-5; CDR3 protein: CASSEEGGYEQYF; CDR3 DNA: TGTGCCAGCAGTGAAGAAGGGGGCTACGAGCAGTACTTC
CDR3 length: 16; J gene: TRBJ2-7; D gene: NA; V gene: TRBV27; CDR3 protein: CASSPRSGVKIYEQYF; CDR3 DNA: TGTGCCAGCAGTCCGCGGTCGGGGGTAAAGATCTACGAGCAGTACTTC
CDR3 length: 17; J gene: TRBJ2-5; D gene: TRBD2; V gene: TRBV28; CDR3 protein: CASSFSGLAGRQETQYF; CDR3 DNA: TGTGCCAGCAGTTTCTCCGGACTAGCGGGAAGACAAGAGACCCAGTACTTC
CDR3 length: 15; J gene: TRBJ2-7; D gene: TRBD2; V gene: TRBV4-1; CDR3 protein: CASSQGTSGYYEQYF; CDR3 DNA: TGCGCCAGCAGCCAAGGGACTAGCGGGTACTACGAGCAGTACTTC
CDR3 length: 13; J gene: TRBJ2-5; D gene: NA; V gene: TRBV5-1; CDR3 protein: CASSVGARETQYF; CDR3 DNA: TGCGCCAGCAGTGTCGGAGCCCGAGAGACCCAGTACTTC
CDR3 length: 14; J gene: TRBJ1-1; D gene: NA; V gene: TRBV19; CDR3 protein: CASSIKVIGAEAFF; CDR3 DNA: TGTGCCAGTAGTATTAAGGTTATCGGCGCTGAAGCTTTCTTT
CDR3 length: 13; J gene: TRBJ1-1; D gene: TRBD1; V gene: TRBV19; CDR3 protein: CASTGALTTEAFF; CDR3 DNA: TGTGCCAGCACAGGGGCCCTGACCACTGAAGCTTTCTTT